This TCR beta chain was sequenced during a study of PD-L1 blockade in urothelial cancer. This sample's time point: peripheral blood 6 weeks after treatment start. The authors spiked synthetic TCR analog templates into each PCR. The table came from immunoSEQ multiplex PCR; TCRdb's copy has only in-frame clones and leaves some out. The repertoire consists of approximately 79,000 clones, with approximately 90% occurring once and the leading ten covering over 0.7%. Germline CDR1 is SGHTA and CDR2 is FQGTGA. V dropped 1 base and J dropped 4; count of bases not matched to a gene: 4. The length of the CDR3 is 15 residues.

This TCR was recovered from an elderly woman with urothelial cancer. V gene TRBV7-3 combines with J gene TRBJ1-1, with 9 bases matching TRBD1. The source was PBMCs, collected around atezolizumab (anti-PD-L1) treatment. The CDR3 nucleotides read TGTGCCAGCAGCTTAATGGGGACAGGGACCACTGAAGCTTTCTTT. It codes for CASSLMGTGTTEAFF.